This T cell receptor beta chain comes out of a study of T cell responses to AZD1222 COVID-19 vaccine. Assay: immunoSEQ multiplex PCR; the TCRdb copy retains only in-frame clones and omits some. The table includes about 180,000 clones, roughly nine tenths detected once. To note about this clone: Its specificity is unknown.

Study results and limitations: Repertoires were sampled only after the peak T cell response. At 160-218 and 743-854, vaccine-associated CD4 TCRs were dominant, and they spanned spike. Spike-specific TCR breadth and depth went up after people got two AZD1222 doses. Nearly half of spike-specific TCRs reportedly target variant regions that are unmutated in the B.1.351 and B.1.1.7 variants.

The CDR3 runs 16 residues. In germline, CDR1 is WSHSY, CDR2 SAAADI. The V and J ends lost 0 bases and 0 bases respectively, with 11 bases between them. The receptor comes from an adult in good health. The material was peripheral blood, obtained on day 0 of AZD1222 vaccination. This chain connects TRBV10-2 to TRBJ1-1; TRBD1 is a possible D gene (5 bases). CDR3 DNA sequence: TGCGCCAGCAGTGAGTCAGCCGGGACGGTGAACACTGAAGCTTTCTTT. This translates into CASSESAGTVNTEAFF.